Presented here are 6 T cell receptor beta chains from one specimen sequenced in a study of T cell repertoires in cytomegalovirus infection. No antigen has been identified for these receptors. From the reads, TCRdb called clonotypes with MiXCR, one entry per CDR3 protein. The sample includes some 920,000 distinct CDR3 sequences, 30% to 40% seen only once; the top ten take roughly an eighth. Sequences were derived from cultured CD8+ T cells from PBMCs, sampled from culture after CMV antigen stimulation. These receptors all come from a human donor in good health (CMV status not recorded). Some clones in this sample may be carry-over from other donors' samples.

V usage is TRBV27 and J usage is TRBJ2-6; 7 bases match TRBD1. V was pared by 5 bases and J by 9 bases, with 16 bases of the junction left unmatched. CDR1 is MNHEY, CDR2 SMNVEV, per germline (reference sequence). The CDR3 loop spans 17 amino acids. This CDR3 reads CASSPGIGGALGNVLTF. Written as DNA, the CDR3 is TGTGCCAGCAGTCCCGGTATAGGGGGCGCGTTAGGCAACGTCCTGACTTTC.

This clonotype was seen many times. This rearrangement joins TRBV7-2 to TRBJ2-3; 7 bases match TRBD2. This CDR3 comprises 16 residues. Germline V lookup: CDR1 SGHTA, CDR2 FQGNSA. The V gene end was trimmed by 5 bases and the J gene end by 6 bases; junction bases not matched to a gene: 14. The CDR3 protein is CASSPPGTIFGDTQYF. DNA for the CDR3: TGTGCCAGCAGCCCCCCCGGGACTATCTTTGGTGATACGCAGTATTTT.

This chain uses TRBV12-3 or TRBV12-4 with TRBJ1-1, with a tentative D call TRBD1 (5 bases). The CDR3 covers 15 residues. V was trimmed by 6 bases and J by 0 bases, leaving 14 bases between them. The CDR3 DNA reads as TGTGCCAGCAGCCCCGCCGCAGGGATGAACACTGAAGCTTTCTTT. Translated: CASSPAAGMNTEAFF.

This clonotype has more than one count but fewer than ten. This rearrangement joins TRBV11-2 to TRBJ2-7, with 9 bases lining up with TRBD1. From germline, CDR1 is SGHAT and CDR2 FQNNGV. With V trimmed by 2 bases and J by 4 bases, 9 bases remained unmatched. The CDR3 totals 16 residues. The chain's CDR3 is CASSLSGTGLLYEQYF. The CDR3 nucleotides are TGTGCCAGCAGCTTATCCGGGACAGGGCTATTATACGAGCAGTACTTC.

V and J are TRBV28 and TRBJ1-2; D ambiguous. This CDR3 has 14 amino acids. Trimming shortened V by 5 bases and J by 4 bases, and 14 bases separated the two germline ends. Germline-derived CDR1 and CDR2 are MDHEN and SYDVKM. CDR3 coding DNA: TGTGCCAGCAGTGCTCTAGGGCAGCTCTATGGCTACACCTTC. As protein: CASSALGQLYGYTF.

This clonotype was recorded many times. This rearrangement joins TRBV7-2 to TRBJ2-7; 10 nucleotides agree with TRBD1. Germline CDR1 and CDR2: SGHTA and FQGNSA. After removal of 5 bases from V and 6 bases from J, the junction contained 7 bases not matched to a gene. CDR3 length equals 14 residues. The CDR3 protein is CASSRRQGASEQYV. The CDR3, as DNA: TGTGCCAGCAGCAGAAGACAGGGGGCAAGCGAGCAGTACGTC.